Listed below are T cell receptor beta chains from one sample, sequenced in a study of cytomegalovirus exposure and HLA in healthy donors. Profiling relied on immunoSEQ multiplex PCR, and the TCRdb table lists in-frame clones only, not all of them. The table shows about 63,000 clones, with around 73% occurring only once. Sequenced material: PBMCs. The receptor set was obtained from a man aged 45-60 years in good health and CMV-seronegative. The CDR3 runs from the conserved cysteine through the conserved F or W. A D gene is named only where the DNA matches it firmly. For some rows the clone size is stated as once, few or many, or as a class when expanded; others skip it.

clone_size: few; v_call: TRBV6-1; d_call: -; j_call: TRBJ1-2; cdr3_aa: CASTATSYGYTF; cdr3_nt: TGTGCCAGCACCGCGACAAGCTATGGCTACACCTTC
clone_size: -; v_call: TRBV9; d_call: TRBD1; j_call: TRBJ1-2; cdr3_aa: CASSVRGLHGYTF; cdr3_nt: TGTGCCAGCAGCGTCAGGGGGTTGCATGGCTACACCTTC
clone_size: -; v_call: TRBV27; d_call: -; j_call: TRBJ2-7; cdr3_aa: CASSLSTRDEQYF; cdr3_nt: TGTGCCAGCAGTTTATCGACACGTGACGAGCAGTACTTC
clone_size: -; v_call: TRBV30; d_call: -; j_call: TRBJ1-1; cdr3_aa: CAWSSTGGRNTEAFF; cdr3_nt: TGTGCCTGGAGCTCCACGGGGGGAAGGAACACTGAAGCTTTCTTT
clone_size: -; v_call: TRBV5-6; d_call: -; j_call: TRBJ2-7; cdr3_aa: CASSLGQGLEQYF; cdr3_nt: TGTGCCAGCAGCTTGGGCCAGGGGCTCGAGCAGTACTTC
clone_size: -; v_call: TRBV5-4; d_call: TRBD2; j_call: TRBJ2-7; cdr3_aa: CASSSGGLAGREQYF; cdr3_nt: TGTGCCAGCAGCTCGGGGGGCCTAGCGGGGCGGGAGCAGTACTTC
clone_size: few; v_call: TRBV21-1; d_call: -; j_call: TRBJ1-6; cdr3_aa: CASSKVVVRAYNSPLHF; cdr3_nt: TGTGCCAGCAGCAAAGTGGTAGTGCGGGCCTATAATTCACCCCTCCACTTT
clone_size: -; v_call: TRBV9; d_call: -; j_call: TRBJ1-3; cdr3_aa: CASSVMGASGNTIYF; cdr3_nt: TGTGCCAGCAGCGTAATGGGGGCATCTGGAAACACCATATATTTT
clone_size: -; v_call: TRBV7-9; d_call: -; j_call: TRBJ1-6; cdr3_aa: CACSKEGSSPLHF; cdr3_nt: TGTGCCTGCTCGAAGGAGGGGTCTTCACCCCTCCACTTT
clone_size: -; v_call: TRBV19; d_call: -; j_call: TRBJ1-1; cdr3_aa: CASSRGLMGRNGNTEAFF; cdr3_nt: TGTGCCAGTAGTAGGGGTCTAATGGGGAGGAACGGGAACACTGAAGCTTTCTTT
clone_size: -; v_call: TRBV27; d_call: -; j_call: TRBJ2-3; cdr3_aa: CASNSMGETQYF; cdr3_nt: TGTGCCAGCAACTCGATGGGAGAGACGCAGTATTTT
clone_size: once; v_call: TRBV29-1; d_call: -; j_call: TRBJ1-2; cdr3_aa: CSVEAPGGWRYGYTF; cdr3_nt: TGCAGCGTTGAAGCCCCAGGAGGCTGGCGCTATGGCTACACCTTC
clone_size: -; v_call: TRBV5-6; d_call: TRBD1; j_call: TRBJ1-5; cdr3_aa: CASSSWGTAVGSNQPQHF; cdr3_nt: TGTGCCAGCAGCTCTTGGGGGACAGCAGTCGGGAGCAATCAGCCCCAGCATTTT
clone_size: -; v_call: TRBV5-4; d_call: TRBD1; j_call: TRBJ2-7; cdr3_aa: CASSLGAGQGHEQYF; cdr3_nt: TGTGCCAGCAGCTTGGGGGCGGGACAGGGCCACGAGCAGTACTTC